This TCR beta chain came from a study of blood T cells in healthy people across ages. Sample-barcoded 5' priming and a J-beta primer mix drove a second PCR of about 6 to 12 cycles. The study obtained at least 2.5 million CDR3-containing paired-end reads from every sample. TCRdb re-derived calls from the 5' RACE reads in MiXCR, one entry per CDR3 protein. The table lists fewer than 750,000 distinct CDR3 sequences, around half of them singletons. Per-sample PBMC isolation yielded at least 6.5 million cells. Total RNA, at least 5.5 micrograms per sample, came from PBMCs. This clonotype was obtained from a man older than 75 in good health. The sequenced material came from blood.

This CDR3 reads CASSYGPTGDTQYF. The CDR3, as DNA: TGTGCCAGCAGTTACGGACCGACCGGGGATACGCAGTATTTT. The V call is TRBV6-2 or TRBV6-3, the J call TRBJ2-3, with D unresolved. CDR3 length equals 14 residues. The V and J ends lost 2 bases and 6 bases respectively, with 12 bases between them. Germline assignment: CDR1 MNHEY and CDR2 SVGEGT.